The 3 T cell receptor beta chains given below trace back to one sample, sequenced in a study of cytomegalovirus exposure and HLA in healthy donors. 60 Vbeta and 13 Jbeta primers were used in PCR. Using immunoSEQ multiplex PCR, the repertoire was profiled, and TCRdb retains in-frame clones only, with some absent. The table records some 90,000 clones, approximately 80% of them present only once. Sequencing used PBMCs. These receptor sequences come from a man aged 25-45 years in good health and CMV-seropositive.

Comments on this clone: The junction does not match germline at one end; this may be a read error. This chain connects TRBV7-9 to TRBJ1-6; possible D gene TRBD1, 6 bases. The CDR3 has 15 amino acids. CDR1 is SEHNR, CDR2 FQNEAQ, per germline (reference sequence). The CDR3 spells CSSSLVQGRSSPLHF. CDR3 in DNA: TGTTCCAGCAGCTTAGTACAGGGCAGATCGTCACCCCTCCACTTT. The whole variable domain, filled in from reference TRBV7-9 and TRBJ1-6, reads DTGVSQNPRHKITKRGQNVTFRCDPISEHNRLYWYRQTLGQGPEFLTYFQNEAQLEKSRLLSDRFSAERPKGSFSTLEIQRTEQGDSAMYLCSSSLVQGRSSPLHFGNGTRLTVT.

The chain carries TRBV9 and TRBJ1-2; tentative D call: TRBD1 (6 bases). Germline V gives CDR1 SGDLS, CDR2 YYNGEE. Between the trimmed V and J ends, which lost 4 bases and 8 bases, there was a span of 12 bases. The CDR3 totals 12 residues. DNA of the CDR3: TGTGCCAGCAGCAATCAGGGGTGGGGCTACACCTTC. It is translated as CASSNQGWGYTF.

The chain joins TRBV6-5 to TRBJ2-7, with D possibly TRBD2 on 5 matching bases. V lost 2 bases and J 3 bases, leaving 11 bases between the germline ends. The CDR3 sequence is 14 residues long. Germline CDR1 and CDR2: MNHEY and SVGAGI. CDR3 nucleotide sequence: TGTGCCAGCAGTTACGGGGAGATCGGCTACGAGCAGTACTTC. This translates into CASSYGEIGYEQYF.